This entry features one T cell receptor beta chain sequence. Its antigen is unknown. It was healthy bone marrow donors who served as donors. The data originate from a study of cytomegalovirus exposure and HLA in healthy donors. Primers for the PCR totalled 60 Vbeta and 13 Jbeta. Sequencing used immunoSEQ multiplex PCR; TCRdb keeps in-frame clones, though not all of them. The table has 120,000 or so clones, over 9.5% seen once. Germline V gene data show CDR1 as GTSNPN and CDR2 as SVGIG (reference sequence). Trimming stripped 0 bases from V and 7 bases from J, with 16 bases between. This CDR3 is built from 15 residues. The study's findings and limits: Most subjects' HLA-A and HLA-B alleles were reportedly predicted from TCR beta sequences.

This TCR came from a woman aged 18-29 years in good health and CMV-seropositive. The chain couples TRBV30 to TRBJ1-5, with a possible D match to TRBD1 (6 bases). The sequencing input was PBMCs. The CDR3 sequence: CAWSVGGGVWQPQHF. The CDR3 region has the DNA TGTGCCTGGAGTGTCGGAGGGGGGGTGTGGCAGCCCCAGCATTTT.